The TCR beta chain described here comes from a study of T cell changes during pregnancy in multiple sclerosis. Assay: immunoSEQ multiplex PCR; the TCRdb copy retains only in-frame clones and omits some. The repertoire consists of around 110,000 clones, with roughly 90% occurring once and the leading ten covering more than 0.65%. Trimming removed 0 bases from V and 10 bases from J, with 10 bases in between. CDR3 size: 14 residues. CDR1 MRHNA and CDR2 SNTAGT come from the germline V gene. The source of this sequence is a female donor in good health, enrolled as a control in a pregnancy study. Sequencing was performed on peripheral blood, taken in the third trimester of pregnancy. The chain uses TRBV6-4 and TRBJ1-6; TRBD1 is a possible D gene (6 bases). The CDR3 region is CASSDSTGPSPLHF. CDR3 nucleotides: TGTGCCAGCAGTGACTCTACAGGGCCCTCACCCCTCCACTTT.